This entry lists 26 T cell receptor beta chains sequenced from one sample in a study of CD8+ T cells in alopecia areata. Sequencing relied on a cDNA template that was reverse transcribed from extracted RNA. The protocol was immunoSEQ multiplex PCR, while the TCRdb copy is restricted to in-frame clones and leaves out a portion. The table has some 160,000 clones, 62% seen once. The sample consisted of CD8+ T cells sorted from blood. These receptors were obtained from a human donor in good health.

The sample holds a few counts of this clone. V is TRBV4-1 and J is TRBJ1-5; 7 positions match TRBD1. CDR3 length: 15 amino acids. Germline CDR1 and CDR2: MGHRA and YSYEKL. V dropped 0 bases and J dropped 7; count of bases not matched to a gene: 6. The CDR3 bases are TGCGCCAGCAGCCAAGAGGAGAGGGACAGCCAGCCCCAGCATTTT. Residues: CASSQEERDSQPQHF.

This clone was recorded a few times. The chain couples TRBV19 to TRBJ1-2; D is uncertain. The V and J ends lost 5 bases and 4 bases respectively, with 5 bases between them. The germline V gene encodes CDR1 LNHDA and CDR2 SQIVND (reference sequence). The CDR3 consists of 11 residues. In nucleotides, the CDR3 is TGTGCCAGTAGTGCGGGCTATGGCTACACCTTC. Its protein product is CASSAGYGYTF.

Points on this clone: Other DNA sequences of this sample code for an identical CDR3. The chain carries TRBV27 and TRBJ2-5; D ambiguous. The germline V gene has CDR1 MNHEY and CDR2 SMNVEV (reference sequence). Trimming pared 4 bases from V and 3 bases from J, leaving 3 bases between. This CDR3 spans 11 amino acids. CDR3 nucleotides: TGTGCCAGCAGTTCCGAAGAGACCCAGTACTTC. Its translation: CASSSEETQYF.

The CDR3 coding sequence is TGTGCCAGCAGCGGTAGCGGGAGTTCCCAGTACTTC. Encoded protein: CASSGSGSSQYF. The chain is built from TRBV11-2 and TRBJ2-5; 9 positions agree with TRBD2. The CDR3 covers 12 residues. With 5 bases clipped from V and 9 bases from J, the junction kept 4 bases outside the gene matches. The germline gives CDR1 SGHAT, CDR2 FQNNGV.

V is TRBV4-1 and J is TRBJ1-3; 7 nucleotides align to TRBD1. This CDR3 contains 21 residues. V shed 2 bases, J shed 3 bases, and the junction held 22 bases outside the gene matches. CDR1 is MGHRA, CDR2 YSYEKL, per germline. CDR3 in DNA: TGCGCCAGCAGCCAAATCATCGAAACAGGGGACTTCTTCTTACTTGGAAACACCATATATTTT. Its translation is CASSQIIETGDFFLLGNTIYF.

This chain links TRBV5-6 with TRBJ2-1; a possible D gene is TRBD2 (6 bases). The CDR3 has 14 amino acids. With 0 bases removed from V and 6 bases from J, the gap between germline ends came to 10 bases. Per the germline V gene, CDR1 is SGHDT and CDR2 is YYEEEE. The CDR3 is CASSLGSGGNEQFF. In DNA form, the CDR3 reads TGTGCCAGCAGCTTGGGGTCCGGGGGCAATGAGCAGTTCTTC.

The genes are TRBV11-2 and TRBJ2-1; D remains ambiguous. CDR1 and CDR2 (germline): SGHAT, FQNNGV. CDR3 size: 13 residues. Deletions cut 2 bases from V and 3 bases from J, with 5 bases between. The CDR3 coding sequence is TGTGCCAGCAGCTTAAGTCACTACAATGAGCAGTTCTTC. Its translation: CASSLSHYNEQFF.

This clone showed up just a few times. The chain has TRBV7-9 and TRBJ2-7; D tentatively fits TRBD1 or TRBD2 (5 bases each). Germline-derived CDR1 and CDR2 are SEHNR and FQNEAQ (reference sequence). This CDR3 region has 15 residues. Trimming pared 4 bases from V and 3 bases from J, leaving 16 bases between. In DNA, the CDR3 is TGTGCCAGCAGCTACCGGGCCGGGGCAGTCTACGAGCAGTACTTC. Translating gives CASSYRAGAVYEQYF.

V gene TRBV2 combines with J gene TRBJ2-1; D ambiguous. Between the trimmed V and J ends, which lost 4 bases and 5 bases, there was a span of 9 bases. The CDR3 length is 13 residues. Germline CDR1 is SNHLY and CDR2 is FYNNEI. CDR3 residues: CASSGPTDNEQFF. DNA for the CDR3: TGTGCCAGCAGTGGGCCTACAGACAATGAGCAGTTCTTC.

The CDR3 sequence is CASSPTPGGTEAFF. DNA for the CDR3: TGTGCCAGCAGTCCGACTCCCGGGGGGACTGAAGCTTTCTTT. This sequence joins TRBV27 and TRBJ1-1; maybe TRBD1 (5 bases). Germline loops: CDR1 MNHEY, CDR2 SMNVEV (reference sequence). This CDR3 is 14 amino acids long. Trimming removed 5 bases from V and 5 bases from J, with 15 bases in between.

CDR3 sequence (DNA): TGTGCCAGCAGCTTCGGGACACCCGAGCAGTTCTTC. The encoded protein is CASSFGTPEQFF. The chain employs TRBV11-2 and TRBJ2-1, with D possibly TRBD1 on 6 matching bases. The CDR3 spans 12 residues. V was clipped by 3 bases and J by 10 bases, with 10 bases between them. Germline V gives CDR1 SGHAT, CDR2 FQNNGV.

The count of this clone is one. The chain employs TRBV2 and TRBJ1-1, with 7 nucleotides matching TRBD1. The CDR3 contains 14 residues. CDR1 SNHLY and CDR2 FYNNEI come from the germline V gene. V shed 7 bases, J shed 8 bases, and the junction held 13 bases outside the gene matches. The CDR3 sequence: CASKGAARGGEAFF. The CDR3 DNA is TGTGCCAGCAAGGGGGCTGCTCGGGGCGGGGAAGCTTTCTTT. Based on the CDR3 plus reference TRBV2 and TRBJ1-1, the full variable domain is EPEVTQTPSHQVTQMGQEVILRCVPISNHLYFYWYRQILGQKVEFLVSFYNNEISEKSEIFDDQFSVERPDGSNFTLKIRSTKLEDSAMYFCASKGAARGGEAFFGQGTRLTVV.

This clone was detected only once. The V call is TRBV18, the J call TRBJ1-1; TRBD1 aligns across 7 bases. In germline, CDR1 is KGHSH, CDR2 LQKENI. V trimming: 3 bases; J trimming: 4 bases; junction bases outside the gene matches: 2. The CDR3 has 13 amino acids. Written as DNA, the CDR3 is TGTGCCAGCTCACCGGGACAGAGCACTGAAGCTTTCTTT. It codes for CASSPGQSTEAFF. The full variable domain, its missing parts supplied by reference TRBV18 and TRBJ1-1, is NAGVMQNPRHLVRRRGQEARLRCSPMKGHSHVYWYRQLPEEGLKFMVYLQKENIIDESGMPKERFSAEFPKEGPSILRIQQVVRGDSAAYFCASSPGQSTEAFFGQGTRLTVV.

The table lists this clone with a few counts. With a far larger clone one base away, a read error is the likely cause. This rearrangement joins TRBV4-2 to TRBJ2-1; no definite D call. The germline CDR1 and CDR2 sequences are LGHNA and YNFKEQ. V was pared by 0 bases and J by 7 bases, with 7 bases between. This CDR3 spans 13 amino acids. The CDR3 DNA sequence: TGTGCCAGCAGCCAAGAAACTAAGAATGAGCAGTTCTTC. It specifies CASSQETKNEQFF.

This clone was seen a single time. At one boundary the junction diverges from the germline segment, which might be a read error. The genes are TRBV5-1 and TRBJ2-5, with D hard to call. Germline values: CDR1 SGHRS, CDR2 YFSETQ. CDR3 size: 16 residues. The CDR3 here is CASSLWVAKNQETQYF. The CDR3 nucleotides read TGCGCCAGCAGCTTGTGGGTAGCCAAAAACCAGGAGACCCAGTACTTC.

There are a few counts of this clone. The genes are TRBV6-5 and TRBJ1-5, with a possible D match to TRBD1 (5 bases). Trimming shortened V by 6 bases and J by 4 bases, and 13 bases separated the two germline ends. Germline-derived CDR1 and CDR2 are MNHEY and SVGAGI. The CDR3 is 14 amino acids. The CDR3 DNA reads TGTGCCAGCAGCTCCGGGACCCATAATCAGCCCCAGCATTTT. Residues: CASSSGTHNQPQHF.

This chain uses TRBV4-1 with TRBJ2-7; weak D call: TRBD2 (6 bases). This CDR3 comprises 13 residues. CDR1 MGHRA and CDR2 YSYEKL come from the germline V gene. V gave up 0 bases and J gave up 9 bases, with 12 bases separating them. CDR3 sequence reads: CASSQDPVGRQYF. CDR3 DNA: TGCGCCAGCAGCCAAGATCCAGTCGGGAGGCAGTACTTC.

The chain has TRBV29-1 and TRBJ2-3; 12 bases fit TRBD2. Germline assignment: CDR1 SQVTM and CDR2 ANQGSEA. The CDR3 has 15 residues. Trimming took 2 bases from V and 3 from J; bases not matched to a gene: 3. CDR3 in amino acids: CSVELAGGWTDTQYF. DNA of the CDR3: TGCAGCGTTGAACTAGCGGGAGGGTGGACAGATACGCAGTATTTT.

This rearrangement joins TRBV7-6 to TRBJ1-2; a weak D match, TRBD1 (5 bases). V was clipped by 5 bases and J by 2 bases, with 18 bases between them. The CDR3 consists of 16 residues. Germline-derived CDR1 and CDR2 are SGHVS and FNYEAQ. The CDR3 region is CASSQTAPGPNYGYTF. CDR3 in DNA: TGTGCCAGCAGCCAAACCGCCCCAGGGCCAAACTATGGCTACACCTTC.

This chain joins TRBV7-9 and TRBJ1-2, with D perhaps matching TRBD1 (5 bases). With 3 bases removed from V and 8 bases from J, the gap between germline ends came to 13 bases. CDR3 length: 13 amino acids. In germline, CDR1 is SEHNR, CDR2 FQNEAQ (reference sequence). CDR3 protein: CASSLSQGRGYTF. CDR3 in DNA: TGTGCCAGCAGCTTGAGTCAGGGAAGAGGCTACACCTTC.

Only one count was recorded for this clone. V is TRBV30 and J is TRBJ2-7; D may be TRBD2 (6 bases). The V end lost 5 bases, the J end lost 2 bases, and 25 bases lay between the germline ends. Germline lookup yields CDR1 GTSNPN and CDR2 SVGIG (reference sequence). This CDR3 comprises 17 residues. The CDR3 coding sequence is TGTGCCTGGGACGCTGATGTCGGGGGTAGACTCGCCTACGAGCAGTACTTC. As protein: CAWDADVGGRLAYEQYF.

The chain uses TRBV5-6 and TRBJ2-3; D possibly corresponds to TRBD2 (6 bases). The CDR3 spans 17 residues. Trimming cost V 5 bases and J 2 bases, with 21 bases left between them. The germline gives CDR1 SGHDT, CDR2 YYEEEE. Written as DNA, the CDR3 is TGTGCCAGCAGTTCGTCACGGAGCTGGCGGGACACAGATACGCAGTATTTT. It encodes CASSSSRSWRDTDTQYF.

This sequence joins TRBV12-5 and TRBJ2-1; unclear D gene. The V end was cut by 1 base, the J end by 6 bases, with 4 bases between. Germline CDR1 and CDR2: LGHNT and FRNRAP. The CDR3 has 12 residues. CDR3 in amino acids: CASGLGSNEQFF. The CDR3 nucleotides are TGTGCTAGTGGTTTGGGGTCCAATGAGCAGTTCTTC.

This clone has more than one count but fewer than ten. This sequence joins TRBV10-3 and TRBJ2-3, with D maybe TRBD1 (6 bases). This CDR3 is 15 amino acids long. Trimming took off 6 bases at V and 6 bases at J, with 19 bases between the two ends. CDR1 is ENHRY, CDR2 SYGVKD, per germline. The CDR3 sequence is CAISEGTLPSDTQYF. The DNA for the CDR3 is TGTGCCATCAGCGAAGGGACACTGCCCTCCGATACGCAGTATTTT.

This clone has only a few counts. This chain uses TRBV19 with TRBJ2-6, with D hard to call. The CDR3 is 12 residues long. V lost 3 bases, J lost 4 bases, and 1 base lay in between. Germline CDR1 is LNHDA and CDR2 is SQIVND (reference sequence). CDR3 loop: CASSMGANVLTF. CDR3 coding DNA: TGTGCCAGTAGTATGGGGGCCAACGTCCTGACTTTC.

This sequence joins TRBV30 and TRBJ2-3; 9 nucleotides match TRBD2. The V segment lost 4 bases and the J segment 0 bases; nucleotides outside the gene matches: 8. Looked up from germline, CDR1 is GTSNPN and CDR2 is SVGIG (reference sequence). There are 16 residues in the CDR3. CDR3 nucleotide sequence: TGTGCCTGGACTAGCGGGACGGGAACTAGCACAGATACGCAGTATTTT. Amino acid sequence: CAWTSGTGTSTDTQYF.